This TCR beta chain was profiled in a study of T cells in Graves' hyperthyroidism and ophthalmopathy. Study-wide findings and caveats: Most expanded thyroid clonotypes above 0.001 also appeared in blood.

The length of the CDR3 is 15 residues. V shed 2 bases, J shed 0 bases, and the junction held 3 bases outside the gene matches. Looked up from germline, CDR1 is ENHRY and CDR2 is SYGVKD. As for this clonotype: Its antigen is still unknown.

Authors of the study amplified TCR beta CDR3 regions from RNA transcripts. The HTBI set primed first-round TCR CDR3 RT-PCR. TCRdb re-derived calls from the multiplex PCR reads in MiXCR, one entry per CDR3 protein. The sample shows some 580,000 distinct CDR3 sequences, 16% of them seen only once. The rearrangement uses TRBV10-3 and TRBJ1-2, with 7 bases identical to TRBD1. Sample: blood. The source is a middle-aged woman with Graves' ophthalmopathy. The CDR3 loop is CAISEGQATNYGYTF. CDR3 coding DNA: TGTGCCATCAGTGAGGGACAGGCCACTAACTATGGCTACACCTTC.